Listed below are T cell receptor beta chains from one sample, sequenced in a study of cytomegalovirus exposure and HLA in healthy donors. Clones were sequenced by immunoSEQ multiplex PCR, and TCRdb holds only the in-frame ones, with some missing. The table has roughly 120,000 clones, approximately 80% seen once. The specimen was PBMCs. These receptors all come from a young woman in good health and CMV-seronegative. CDR3s include the opening cysteine and the closing phenylalanine or tryptophan. The order of the fields is D gene, J gene, clone size, V gene, CDR3 protein, CDR3 DNA. D genes are given only for firm matches. Size tells how often a clone was seen (once, few, many) or the class of an expanded clone, and some rows leave it out.

>TRBD1|TRBJ1-5|-|TRBV6-6
CASRTGASQPQHF
TGTGCCAGCAGGACAGGGGCGAGTCAGCCCCAGCATTTT
>-|TRBJ2-2|few|TRBV7-9
CASSSFNTGELFF
TGTGCCAGCAGCTCCTTTAACACCGGGGAGCTGTTTTTT
>-|TRBJ2-3|-|TRBV6-1
CASSVRREGGDTQYF
TGTGCCAGCAGTGTCAGGCGGGAAGGAGGAGATACGCAGTATTTT
>-|TRBJ1-2|-|TRBV5-6
CASSLGQTDYGYTF
TGTGCCAGCAGCTTGGGACAGACAGACTATGGCTACACCTTC
>TRBD2|TRBJ2-2|-|TRBV6-5
CASRRAGTNTGELFF
TGTGCCAGCAGACGAGCGGGGACGAACACCGGGGAGCTGTTTTTT
>TRBD1|TRBJ2-3|-|TRBV7-7
CASSLGRGRLEDTQYF
TGTGCCAGCAGCTTAGGCAGGGGGCGCTTAGAAGATACGCAGTATTTT
>TRBD2|TRBJ2-1|-|TRBV10-3
CAITPGGSSYNEQFF
TGTGCCATCACCCCGGGAGGGAGCTCCTACAATGAGCAGTTCTTC
>-|TRBJ1-3|-|TRBV6-1
CASRKESSGNTIYF
TGTGCCAGCAGAAAAGAGAGCTCTGGAAACACCATATATTTT
>TRBD2|TRBJ2-7|-|TRBV19
CASSNVRRGAYEQYF
TGTGCCAGTAGTAACGTACGGCGGGGGGCCTACGAGCAGTACTTC
>-|TRBJ1-2|-|TRBV27
CASTNRLNYGYTF
TGTGCCAGCACAAACAGGCTTAACTATGGCTACACCTTC
>-|TRBJ2-5|-|TRBV2
CASGMEETQYF
TGTGCCAGCGGCATGGAAGAGACCCAGTACTTC
>-|TRBJ2-3|once|TRBV19
CASSAIYGDTQYF
TGTGCCAGTAGTGCCATATACGGGGATACGCAGTATTTT
>TRBD2|TRBJ2-5|few|TRBV4-3
CASSRGREGRGETQYF
TGCGCCAGCAGCCGAGGGAGGGAGGGCCGGGGAGAGACCCAGTACTTC
>TRBD1|TRBJ2-7|-|TRBV28
CASTEGQGVYEQYF
TGTGCCAGCACCGAGGGACAGGGGGTCTACGAGCAGTACTTC
>TRBD1|TRBJ1-1|-|TRBV7-2
CASSLGDRGRAFF
TGTGCCAGCAGCTTAGGGGACAGGGGGCGAGCTTTCTTT
>-|TRBJ1-5|once|TRBV7-3
CASSSYRDPSNQPQHF
TGTGCCAGCAGCTCTTACAGGGATCCTAGCAATCAGCCCCAGCATTTT
>TRBD1|TRBJ1-5|-|TRBV27
CASSSPGTGSNQPQHF
TGTGCCAGCAGTTCGCCCGGGACAGGGAGTAATCAGCCCCAGCATTTT
>TRBD1|TRBJ2-7|-|TRBV7-9
CASSPKRTGDLFGEQYF
TGTGCCAGCAGCCCTAAGCGGACAGGGGACCTGTTTGGCGAGCAGTACTTC
>TRBD1|TRBJ2-5|-|TRBV5-1
CASSRDRGQETQYF
TGCGCCAGCAGCCGGGACAGGGGGCAAGAGACCCAGTACTTC